What follows describes a single TCR beta chain. As yet, its antigen is unknown. This sample was taken from a study of beta chain features in type 1 diabetes. Study outcomes and limitations: Compared with healthy donors, patients appeared to share more similar naive, central memory and regulatory TCRB repertoires. TCRB CDR3 length was moderately but significantly reduced in all four CD4+ subsets of Type 1 diabetes patients.

This CDR3 region has 13 residues. Trimming cost V 6 bases and J 2 bases, with 11 bases left between them. The germline V gene has CDR1 MNHEY and CDR2 SVGAGI. One heparinised blood draw averaging roughly 120 mL was given by each donor. CD45RO/CCR7/CD25/CD127/CD95/CD27 separated CD4+ naive, central memory, regulatory and stem cell-like memory cells by sorting. Reverse transcribing all isolated RNA meant expressed TCRB transcripts were sequenced. Naive, central memory and regulatory T cell samples averaged roughly 3.5 million immunoSEQ reads each. Sequencing was performed with immunoSEQ multiplex PCR; in TCRdb, only in-frame clones are kept and a portion is missing. The profile shows a few hundred thousand clones, around 12% of them singletons.

The TCR was taken from a woman aged 18-29 years with type 1 diabetes. Material: naive CD4+ T cells from blood. The V and J genes are TRBV6-5 and TRBJ2-7; possibly TRBD1 for D (6 bases). CDR3 sequence (DNA): TGTGCCAGCAGAAGACAGGTAACCTACGAGCAGTACTTC. Translation gives CASRRQVTYEQYF.